A selection of T cell receptor beta chains follows, all from one sample in a study of identical twins. One entry per CDR3 protein results from TCRdb running MiXCR on the 5' RACE reads. Here the sample spans about 470,000 distinct CDR3 sequences, 20% to 30% being singletons. The data were also submitted as part of a second study, on T cells expressing NK-cell markers.

The sample taken for sequencing was CD4+ T cells sorted from blood. The receptors come from a woman between 18 and 29 years old in good health. Each CDR3 is given with its conserved first and last residue. D genes are given only for firm matches. Clone size, where shown, is once, few, many, or a class for clones that have expanded.

CDR3,DNA,size,D,J,V
CASSSRQGFNQPQHF,TGTGCCAGCAGTTCCCGACAGGGTTTCAATCAGCCCCAGCATTTT,few,TRBD1,TRBJ1-5,TRBV12-3/TRBV12-4
CASSPHLQGASAEQFF,TGTGCCAGCAGTCCACACCTACAGGGGGCGAGCGCTGAGCAGTTCTTC,.,TRBD1,TRBJ2-1,TRBV6-1
CASSFRERREQFF,TGTGCCAGCAGTTTCCGGGAGAGGCGTGAGCAGTTCTTC,.,.,TRBJ2-1,TRBV27
CASSDRVKNTGELFF,TGTGCCAGCAGTGACAGGGTAAAAAACACCGGGGAGCTGTTTTTT,.,.,TRBJ2-2,TRBV6-1
CASSFSGTDTQYF,TGCGCCAGCAGCTTTTCCGGCACAGATACGCAGTATTTT,many,.,TRBJ2-3,TRBV5-1
CASSSGGEHYTF,TGTGCCAGCAGTTCAGGGGGCGAACACTACACCTTC,.,TRBD1,TRBJ1-2,TRBV6-5
CSAARQAHQAFF,TGCAGTGCTGCTCGACAGGCTCATCAAGCTTTCTTT,few,.,TRBJ1-1,TRBV20-1
CASSLVGLPNTGELFF,TGCGCCAGCAGCTTGGTAGGACTACCGAACACCGGGGAGCTGTTTTTT,.,.,TRBJ2-2,TRBV5-1
CASRRGLNTEAFF,TGCGCCAGCAGGCGTGGACTGAACACTGAAGCTTTCTTT,.,.,TRBJ1-1,TRBV5-1
CASSLDAGTDTQYF,TGTGCCAGCAGCTTAGATGCCGGCACAGATACGCAGTATTTT,.,.,TRBJ2-3,TRBV7-2
CASSLGQGAVAFF,TGTGCCAGCAGTTTAGGGCAGGGGGCGGTAGCTTTCTTT,few,TRBD1,TRBJ1-1,TRBV27
CSARERLLNTEAFF,TGCAGTGCTAGAGAGCGGCTCCTGAACACTGAAGCTTTCTTT,few,.,TRBJ1-1,TRBV20-1
CASQGQGSEKLFF,TGCGCCAGCCAAGGACAGGGGTCTGAGAAACTGTTTTTT,few,TRBD1,TRBJ1-4,TRBV5-1
CATSDVDTQYF,TGTGCCACCAGTGATGTAGATACGCAGTATTTT,.,.,TRBJ2-3,TRBV24-1
CSVEDQQLGTQYF,TGCAGCGTTGAAGATCAACAACTAGGGACCCAGTACTTC,few,.,TRBJ2-5,TRBV29-1
CASSPPVGGEAGEQYF,TGTGCCAGCAGTCCCCCGGTTGGGGGGGAGGCCGGAGAGCAGTACTTC,few,TRBD2,TRBJ2-7,TRBV12-3/TRBV12-4
CASSPGTRMLPNTEAFF,TGTGCCAGCAGCCCCGGGACCAGGATGCTCCCGAACACTGAAGCTTTCTTT,few,.,TRBJ1-1,TRBV12-3/TRBV12-4
CASSFMGQAEQFF,TGTGCCAGCAGTTTTATGGGACAGGCTGAGCAGTTCTTC,.,TRBD1,TRBJ2-1,TRBV6-6
CASSQDFLPAYEQYF,TGTGCCAGCAGCCAAGATTTTTTGCCAGCCTACGAGCAGTACTTC,few,.,TRBJ2-7,TRBV4-2